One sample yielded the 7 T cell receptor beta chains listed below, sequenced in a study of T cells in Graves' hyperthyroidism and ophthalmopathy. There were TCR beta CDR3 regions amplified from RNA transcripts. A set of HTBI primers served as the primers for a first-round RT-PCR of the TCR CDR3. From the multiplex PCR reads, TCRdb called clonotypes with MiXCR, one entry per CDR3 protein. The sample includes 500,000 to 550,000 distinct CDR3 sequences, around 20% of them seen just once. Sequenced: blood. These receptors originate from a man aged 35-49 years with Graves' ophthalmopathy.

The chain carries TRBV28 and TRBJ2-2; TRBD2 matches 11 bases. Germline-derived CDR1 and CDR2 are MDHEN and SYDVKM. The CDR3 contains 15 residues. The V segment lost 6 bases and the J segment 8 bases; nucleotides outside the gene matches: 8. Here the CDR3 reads CASRVAGGPGGELFF. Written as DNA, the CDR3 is TGTGCCAGCAGGGTAGCGGGAGGGCCCGGAGGGGAGCTGTTTTTT.

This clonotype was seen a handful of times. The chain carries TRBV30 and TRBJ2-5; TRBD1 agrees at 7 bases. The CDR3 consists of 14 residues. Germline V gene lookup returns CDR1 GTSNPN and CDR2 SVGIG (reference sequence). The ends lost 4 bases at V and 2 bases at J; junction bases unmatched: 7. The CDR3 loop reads CAWKGGDLQETQYF. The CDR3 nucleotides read TGTGCCTGGAAAGGGGGCGACTTACAAGAGACCCAGTACTTC.

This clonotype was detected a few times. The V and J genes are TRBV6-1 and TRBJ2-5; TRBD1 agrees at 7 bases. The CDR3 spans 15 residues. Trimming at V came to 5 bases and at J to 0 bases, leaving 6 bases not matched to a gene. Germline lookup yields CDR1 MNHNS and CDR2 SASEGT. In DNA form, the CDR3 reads TGTGCCAGCAGTCCGGACAGGCAGTACCAAGAGACCCAGTACTTC. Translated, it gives CASSPDRQYQETQYF.

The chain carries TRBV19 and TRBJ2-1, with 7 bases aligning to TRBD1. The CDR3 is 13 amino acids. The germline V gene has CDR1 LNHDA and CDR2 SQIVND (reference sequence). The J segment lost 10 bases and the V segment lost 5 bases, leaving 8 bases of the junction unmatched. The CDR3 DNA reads TGTGCCAGTAGTCTCCAGGACAGGAGGGAGCAGTTCTTC. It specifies CASSLQDRREQFF.

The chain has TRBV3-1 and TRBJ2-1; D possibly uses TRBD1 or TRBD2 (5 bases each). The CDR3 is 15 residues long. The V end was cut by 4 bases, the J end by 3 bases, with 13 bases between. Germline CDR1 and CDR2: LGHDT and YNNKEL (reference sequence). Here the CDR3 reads CASSRGTLSYNEQFF. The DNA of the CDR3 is TGTGCCAGCAGCCGTGGGACCCTAAGCTACAATGAGCAGTTCTTC.

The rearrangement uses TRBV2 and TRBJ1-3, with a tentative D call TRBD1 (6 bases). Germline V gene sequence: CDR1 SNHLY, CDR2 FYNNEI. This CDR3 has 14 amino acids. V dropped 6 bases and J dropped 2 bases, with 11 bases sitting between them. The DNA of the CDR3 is TGTGCCAGCAGGAACAGGGAGGCTGGAAACACCATATATTTT. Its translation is CASRNREAGNTIYF. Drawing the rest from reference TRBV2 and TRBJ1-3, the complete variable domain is EPEVTQTPSHQVTQMGQEVILRCVPISNHLYFYWYRQILGQKVEFLVSFYNNEISEKSEIFDDQFSVERPDGSNFTLKIRSTKLEDSAMYFCASRNREAGNTIYFGEGSWLTVV.

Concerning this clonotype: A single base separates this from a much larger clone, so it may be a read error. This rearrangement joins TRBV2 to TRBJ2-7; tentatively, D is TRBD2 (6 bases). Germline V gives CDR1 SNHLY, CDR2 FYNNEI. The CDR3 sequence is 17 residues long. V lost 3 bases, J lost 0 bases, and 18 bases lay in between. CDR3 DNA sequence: TGTGCCAGCAGTGATTCCCCGACGTACGGGAGCTCCTACGAGCAGTACTTC. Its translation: CASSDSPTYGSSYEQYF.